The 14 T cell receptor beta chains below come from one sample, sequenced in a study of graft-versus-host responses after intestinal transplantation. Data came from immunoSEQ multiplex PCR; TCRdb stores just in-frame clones and leaves some out. Found here are over 75,000 clones, less than 90% of them singletons; the top ten hold 0.3% to 0.4%. No antigen has been assigned to these receptors. The sample consisted of unstimulated CD4+ T cells sorted from spleen or lymph node cells, taken before intestinal transplant. These receptors all stem from a human donor who received an intestinal transplant.

The chain recombines TRBV6-1 with TRBJ1-2; D uncertain. The CDR3 is made up of 14 amino acids. Trimming removed 0 bases from V and 8 bases from J, with 13 bases in between. CDR1 and CDR2 from the germline V gene are MNHNS and SASEGT. In nucleotides, the CDR3 is TGTGCCAGCAGTGAAGCCGTTATGGGTAGCGGCTACACCTTC. This gives the protein CASSEAVMGSGYTF.

The chain combines TRBV28 with TRBJ2-3; 10 nucleotides agree with TRBD1. This CDR3 contains 16 residues. Germline V gene data show CDR1 as MDHEN and CDR2 as SYDVKM. V dropped 6 bases and J dropped 4; count of bases not matched to a gene: 10. The CDR3 reads CASSGSRDRGPDTQYF. CDR3 nucleotide sequence: TGTGCCAGCAGCGGATCTCGGGACAGGGGACCAGATACGCAGTATTTT.

The rearrangement links TRBV5-3 to TRBJ2-6, with TRBD1 matching 7 bases. TRBV5-3 counts as an open reading frame of uncertain function. This CDR3 is 17 amino acids long. Germline trimming cut 2 bases from V and 4 bases from J; bases unmatched to any gene: 9. This CDR3 reads CARSFRQGLWGANVLTF. The CDR3 DNA follows: TGTGCCAGAAGCTTCAGACAGGGCTTGTGGGGGGCCAACGTCCTGACTTTC.

The rearrangement links TRBV27 to TRBJ1-4; 9 bases agree with TRBD1. V shed 6 bases, J shed 7 bases, and the junction held 6 bases outside the gene matches. In germline, CDR1 is MNHEY, CDR2 SMNVEV (reference sequence). The CDR3 extends over 14 amino acids. CDR3 region: CASRRTGESEKLFF. In DNA form, the CDR3 reads TGTGCCAGCAGGCGGACAGGGGAGAGTGAAAAACTGTTTTTT.

The CDR3 DNA sequence: TGCAGCGTTGTTCCGAGCGGGAAGACCCAGTACTTC. This sequence encodes CSVVPSGKTQYF. V usage is TRBV29-1 and J usage is TRBJ2-5, with TRBD2 matching 7 bases. V dropped 4 bases and J dropped 6; count of bases not matched to a gene: 5. Germline V gene data show CDR1 as SQVTM and CDR2 as ANQGSEA. The CDR3 covers 12 residues.

For the CDR3, the DNA is TGTGCCAGCAGCCCCCAGACAGGGTTGGCTTTCTTT. Translated, it gives CASSPQTGLAFF. V is TRBV11-2 and J is TRBJ1-1, with 7 bases lining up with TRBD1. This CDR3 comprises 12 residues. CDR1 SGHAT and CDR2 FQNNGV come from the germline V gene. The V segment lost 5 bases and the J segment 11 bases; nucleotides outside the gene matches: 8.

The chain joins TRBV10-3 to TRBJ1-1, with unresolved D. Trimming shortened V by 8 bases and J by 5 bases, and 15 bases separated the two germline ends. This CDR3 spans 13 amino acids. Germline loops: CDR1 ENHRY, CDR2 SYGVKD. The CDR3 DNA reads TGTGCCATCGGGGTCCCGGGAGGGACTGAAGCTTTCTTT. This translates into CAIGVPGGTEAFF.

This chain links TRBV29-1 with TRBJ2-3; 12 bases match TRBD1. Germline trimming cut 3 bases from V and 11 bases from J; bases unmatched to any gene: 9. This CDR3 is built from 14 residues. Per the germline V gene, CDR1 is SQVTM and CDR2 is ANQGSEA. This CDR3 is CSVDGGQGAPRQYF. As DNA, the CDR3 is TGCAGCGTTGACGGGGGACAGGGGGCTCCTAGGCAGTATTTT.

V and J are TRBV5-6 and TRBJ2-1; 9 positions match TRBD1. Germline-derived CDR1 and CDR2 are SGHDT and YYEEEE. The CDR3 is 16 amino acids. The J segment lost 12 bases and the V segment lost 4 bases, leaving 17 bases of the junction unmatched. In nucleotides, the CDR3 is TGTGCCAGCAGCCTTGAACCGGGACAGGGAAAGCAATGGCAGTTCTTC. This codes for CASSLEPGQGKQWQFF.

This chain uses TRBV28 with TRBJ1-6; D may be TRBD1 (6 bases). Per germline, CDR1 MDHEN and CDR2 SYDVKM. There are 13 residues in the CDR3. The ends were cut back, 5 bases at V and 9 bases at J, with 11 bases in the middle. The chain's CDR3 is CASSGGGSSPLHF. The CDR3 DNA reads as TGTGCCAGCAGTGGTGGGGGCTCTTCACCCCTCCACTTT.

V usage is TRBV15 and J usage is TRBJ1-1, with D perhaps matching TRBD1 (6 bases). V was shortened by 3 bases and J by 8 bases, with 16 bases between the two germline ends. The germline V gene has CDR1 LNHNV and CDR2 YYDKDF (reference sequence). CDR3 size: 14 residues. As DNA, the CDR3 is TGTGCCACCAGCAGGCCTGGACAGTTAGAGGAAGCTTTCTTT. It codes for CATSRPGQLEEAFF.

V usage is TRBV28 and J usage is TRBJ2-7, with 7 bases that match TRBD2. With V trimmed by 4 bases and J by 0 bases, 3 bases remained unmatched. The CDR3 sequence is 14 residues long. CDR1 and CDR2 (germline): MDHEN, SYDVKM. CDR3 region: CASSSGGSSYEQYF. CDR3 coding DNA: TGTGCCAGCAGTTCGGGCGGGAGCTCCTACGAGCAGTACTTC.

This clone appeared a few times. The chain couples TRBV18 to TRBJ1-6, with D perhaps matching TRBD1 (6 bases). There are 14 residues in the CDR3. Germline CDR1 KGHSH, CDR2 LQKENI. V shed 5 bases and J shed 8 bases, with 13 bases lying between them. DNA for the CDR3: TGTGCCAGCTCATCTCTGGACAGTCATTCACCCCTCCACTTT. It encodes CASSSLDSHSPLHF.

V gene TRBV6-1 combines with J gene TRBJ1-1; tentatively, D is TRBD1 (6 bases). The germline V and J ends were trimmed by 10 bases and 0 bases, with 12 bases remaining between them. The CDR3 runs to 13 residues. Germline V gives CDR1 MNHNS, CDR2 SASEGT. The CDR3 coding sequence is TGTGCCACCCAGGGGACATTGAACACTGAAGCTTTCTTT. This codes for CATQGTLNTEAFF.